This TCR beta chain was documented in a study of T cell responses to AZD1222 COVID-19 vaccine (dated by TCRdb to 2020 to 2022). Looking at the study overall: AZD1222 recipients given second doses at about 4 weeks or at about 12 weeks were pooled, since spike-specific TCR depth and breadth were not found to differ between the two schedules. A total of about 240 trial participants underwent TCR sequencing, of whom around 200 received two doses of AZD1222 and 26 received two doses of the MenACWY control vaccine. Trial participants were enrolled into age subgroups of 18-55, 56-69 and 70-plus years, which contained approximately 150, 28 and 58 TCR-sequenced participants, respectively.

The time point tag for this specimen amounts to: baseline before first vaccination. Samples from vaccinated people were obtained from the UK trials COV001 and COV002, which included a single-blind randomized controlled phase 2/3 trial of AZD1222 (ChAdOx1 nCoV-19) in healthy adults. Trial participant PBMC samples were collected at day 0 and day 28 after the second dose for TCRbeta chain sequencing. This clone was found a few times. The antigen it binds to is not known. It has no much larger one-base neighbor in the sample; base qualities were not kept. CDR1 is given as MNHEY and CDR2 as SVGAGI, both from the germline V gene. The CDR3 has 13 amino acids, counting the end cysteine and phenylalanine. Of the read, only the CDR3 DNA is kept; its 39 bases are in frame from base 1. Ends trimmed: V by 8 bases, J by 6 bases; bases unmatched to a gene: 8. Overall study results and their limits: Conclusions about previously exposed vaccinees were limited because only six AZD1222 recipients were SARS-CoV-2 seropositive at baseline. In the small 56-69-year group, the increase in depth fell short of significance, most likely because of low power. Vaccine-associated CD4 TCRs spanned the whole spike protein, with dominant responses in regions 160-218 and 743-854. Because no day 14 peak-response samples were available, the repertoires could be characterized only after the peak T cell response. After two AZD1222 doses, spike-specific TCR breadth and depth were significantly higher than at day 0 and than in MenACWY recipients. Most participants were white British and females outnumbered males, and the authors suggested that clonal diversity may have been underestimated. Reportedly, close to half of the unique spike-specific TCRs recognized epitopes lying outside the regions that are mutated in the B.1.351 and B.1.1.7 variants.

The CDR3 regions of human TCRbeta chains were subjected to immunosequencing. In the original analysis: Repertoire TCRs were checked for matches against a reference library of SARS-CoV-2-specific TCRs that had been generated using the MIRA antigen-specificity platform. Breadth was defined as the fraction of unique TCRs that were SARS-CoV-2-associated, and depth was defined as the fraction of total T cells that were SARS-CoV-2-associated. Using the MIRA data, each spike-specific TCR was mapped to the spike region that the TCR reacts to and placed in a CD4 or CD8 class. Log10-transformed breadth and depth values were compared by one-way ANOVA with Sidak's multiple comparisons tests. TCRdb holds this immuneACCESS table with in-frame rearrangements only. Some clones are missing; in checked studies, unresolved V genes explain under half, and the rest has no known cause. The D gene and trimming were derived from the DNA, and the V and J assignments and clone size from that table. This sample comprises about 110,000 clones, roughly 80% of them detected only once. The ten largest clones take up roughly 10% of the sample.

Sequenced here: peripheral blood, sampled on day 0 of AZD1222 vaccination. This TCR came from an adult in good health. The sequence is built from TRBV6-5 and TRBJ2-3; 7 central bases correspond to TRBD1. CDR3 protein: CASGWTGVDTQYF. The DNA sequence is TGTGCCAGCGGGTGGACAGGAGTGGATACGCAGTATTTT.